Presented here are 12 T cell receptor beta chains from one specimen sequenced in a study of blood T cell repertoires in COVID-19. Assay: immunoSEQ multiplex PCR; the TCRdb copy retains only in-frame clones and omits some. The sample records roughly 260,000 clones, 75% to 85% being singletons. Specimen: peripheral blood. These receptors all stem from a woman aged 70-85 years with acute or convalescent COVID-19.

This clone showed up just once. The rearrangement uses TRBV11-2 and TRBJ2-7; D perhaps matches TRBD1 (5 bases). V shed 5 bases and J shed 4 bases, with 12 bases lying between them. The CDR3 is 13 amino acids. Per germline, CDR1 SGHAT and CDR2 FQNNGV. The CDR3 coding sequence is TGTGCCAGCAGCCAGGGTATTCCATACGAGCAGTACTTC. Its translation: CASSQGIPYEQYF.

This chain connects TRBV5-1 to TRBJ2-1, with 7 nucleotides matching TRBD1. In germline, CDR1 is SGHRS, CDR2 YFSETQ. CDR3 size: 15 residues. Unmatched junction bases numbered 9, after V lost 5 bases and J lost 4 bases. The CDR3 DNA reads TGCGCCAGCAGGGTCGCCGGGACAGAATACAATGAGCAGTTCTTC. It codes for CASRVAGTEYNEQFF.

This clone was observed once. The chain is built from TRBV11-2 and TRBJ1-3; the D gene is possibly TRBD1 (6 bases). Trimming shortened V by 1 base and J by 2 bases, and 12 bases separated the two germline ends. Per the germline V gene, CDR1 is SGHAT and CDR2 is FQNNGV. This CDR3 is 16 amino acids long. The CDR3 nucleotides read TGTGCCAGCAGCTTAGTCTTCAGGGGAGCTGGAAACACCATATATTTT. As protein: CASSLVFRGAGNTIYF. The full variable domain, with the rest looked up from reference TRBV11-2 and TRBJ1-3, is EAGVAQSPRYKIIEKRQSVAFWCNPISGHATLYWYQQILGQGPKLLIQFQNNGVVDDSQLPKDRFSAERLKGVDSTLKIQPAKLEDSAVYLCASSLVFRGAGNTIYFGEGSWLTVV.

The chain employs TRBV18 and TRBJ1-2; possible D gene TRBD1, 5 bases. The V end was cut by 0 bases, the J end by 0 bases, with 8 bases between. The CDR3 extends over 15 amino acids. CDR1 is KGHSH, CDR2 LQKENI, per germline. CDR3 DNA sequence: TGTGCCAGCTCACCACCGGGACTAGCTAACTATGGCTACACCTTC. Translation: CASSPPGLANYGYTF.

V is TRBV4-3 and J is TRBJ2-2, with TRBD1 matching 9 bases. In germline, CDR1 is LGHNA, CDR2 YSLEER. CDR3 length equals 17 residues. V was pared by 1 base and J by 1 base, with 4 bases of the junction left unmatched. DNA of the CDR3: TGCGCCAGCAGCCAAGGACCGGGACAGGGGAACACCGGGGAGCTGTTTTTT. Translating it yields CASSQGPGQGNTGELFF.

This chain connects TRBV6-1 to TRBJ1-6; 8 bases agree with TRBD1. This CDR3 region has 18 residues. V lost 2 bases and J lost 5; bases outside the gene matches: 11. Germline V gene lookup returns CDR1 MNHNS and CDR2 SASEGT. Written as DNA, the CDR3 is TGTGCCAGCAGTGAAAGGGCGGGGGACAGGCCTCATAATTCACCCCTCCACTTT. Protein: CASSERAGDRPHNSPLHF.

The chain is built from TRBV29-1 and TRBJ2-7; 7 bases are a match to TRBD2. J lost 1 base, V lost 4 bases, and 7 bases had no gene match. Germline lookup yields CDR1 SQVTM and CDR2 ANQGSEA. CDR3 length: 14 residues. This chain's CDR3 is CSVAGGGESYEQYF. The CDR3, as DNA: TGCAGCGTTGCGGGCGGGGGAGAATCCTACGAGCAGTACTTC.

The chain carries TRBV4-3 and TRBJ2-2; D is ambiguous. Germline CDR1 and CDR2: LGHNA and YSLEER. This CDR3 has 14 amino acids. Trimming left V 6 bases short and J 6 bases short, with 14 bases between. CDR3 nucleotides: TGCGCCAGCAGGAGGCCCGAGGTCGCCGGGGAGCTGTTTTTT. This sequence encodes CASRRPEVAGELFF.

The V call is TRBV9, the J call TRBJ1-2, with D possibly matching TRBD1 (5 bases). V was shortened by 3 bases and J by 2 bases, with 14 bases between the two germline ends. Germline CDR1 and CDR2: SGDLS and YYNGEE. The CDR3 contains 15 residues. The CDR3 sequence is CASSARGGGNYGYTF. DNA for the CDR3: TGTGCCAGCAGCGCCCGGGGGGGAGGGAACTATGGCTACACCTTC. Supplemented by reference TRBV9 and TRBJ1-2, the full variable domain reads DSGVTQTPKHLITATGQRVTLRCSPRSGDLSVYWYQQSLDQGLQFLIQYYNGEERAKGNILERFSAQQFPDLHSELNLSSLELGDSALYFCASSARGGGNYGYTFGSGTRLTVV.

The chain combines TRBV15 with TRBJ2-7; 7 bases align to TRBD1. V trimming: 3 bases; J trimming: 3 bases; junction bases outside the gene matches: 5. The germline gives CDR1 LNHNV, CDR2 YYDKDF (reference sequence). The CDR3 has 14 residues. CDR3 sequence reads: CATSSRDSVYEQYF. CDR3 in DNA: TGTGCCACCAGCAGCCGGGACAGTGTCTACGAGCAGTACTTC.

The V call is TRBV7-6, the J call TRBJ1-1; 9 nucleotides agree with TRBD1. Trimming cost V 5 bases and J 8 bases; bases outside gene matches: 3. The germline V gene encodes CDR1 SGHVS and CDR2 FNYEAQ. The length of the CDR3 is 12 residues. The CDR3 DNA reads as TGTGCCAGCAGCATCGGACAGGGGGAAGCTTTCTTT. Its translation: CASSIGQGEAFF.

The DNA for the CDR3 is TGCGCCAGCAGCTGGCAGGGAGCGGGGTATGGCTACACCTTC. Amino acid sequence: CASSWQGAGYGYTF. The chain has TRBV5-1 and TRBJ1-2; possibly TRBD1 for D (5 bases). CDR3 size: 14 residues. The V gene's germline CDR1 is SGHRS and CDR2 YFSETQ. The ends were cut back, 3 bases at V and 5 bases at J, with 14 bases in the middle.